One T cell receptor (beta chain) is described in this entry. Its antigen is as yet unknown. The record originates from a study of OX40 agonist ivuxolimab in advanced cancers. General study points: CD8+ T cells (on average) carried more expanded clones than CD4+ T cells.

The V gene lost 1 base and the J gene lost 3 bases, with 7 bases spanning the gap. The CDR3 contains 13 residues. From germline, CDR1 is SGDLS and CDR2 YYNGEE. Data came from immunoSEQ multiplex PCR; TCRdb stores just in-frame clones and leaves some out. The repertoire has tens of thousands of clones, around nine tenths of them found once; the top ten carry under 0.85%. The genes are TRBV9 and TRBJ1-2; D is perhaps TRBD1 (6 bases). The source is an adult with an advanced solid tumor such as melanoma, head and neck, liver or kidney cancer. The material was CD4+ or CD8+ T cells sorted from blood, obtained in a trial of the OX40 agonist ivuxolimab. CDR3 sequence (DNA): TGTGCCAGCAGCGTAAACAGGGACTATGGCTACACCTTC. It translates to CASSVNRDYGYTF. Full variable domain (remainder filled in from reference TRBV9 and TRBJ1-2): DSGVTQTPKHLITATGQRVTLRCSPRSGDLSVYWYQQSLDQGLQFLIQYYNGEERAKGNILERFSAQQFPDLHSELNLSSLELGDSALYFCASSVNRDYGYTFGSGTRLTVV.